This T cell receptor beta chain emerged from a study of blood T cell repertoires in COVID-19. The protocol was immunoSEQ multiplex PCR, while the TCRdb copy is restricted to in-frame clones and leaves out a portion. Among about 220,000 clones listed, around 84% were seen once. The receptor was derived from a human donor in a cohort sampled during active COVID-19. The sequencing input was peripheral blood.

CDR3 sequence: CATSTENGGYTF. The CDR3 DNA reads TGTGCCACCAGCACGGAGAACGGGGGCTACACCTTC. This sequence joins TRBV15 and TRBJ1-2; no definite D call. Germline loops: CDR1 LNHNV, CDR2 YYDKDF (reference sequence). The V end was cut by 4 bases, the J end by 8 bases, with 11 bases between. This CDR3 has 12 amino acids.